Presented here are 23 T cell receptor beta chains from one specimen sequenced in a study of CD8 T cells in ankylosing spondylitis. One entry per CDR3 protein results from TCRdb running MiXCR on the 5' RACE reads. The repertoire includes roughly 160,000 distinct CDR3 sequences, about 9.9% of them detected once, and around 29% sits in the top ten. The sequenced material came from blood, either unsorted or a sorted T cell fraction (not recorded which). Receptor source: a male donor with ankylosing spondylitis or in good health (not recorded which).

This clonotype was seen many times. V usage is TRBV29-1 and J usage is TRBJ2-7; D may correspond to TRBD1 or TRBD2 (6 bases each). This CDR3 contains 14 residues. Trimming removed 6 bases from V and 0 bases from J, with 15 bases in between. Germline CDR1 and CDR2: SQVTM and ANQGSEA. CDR3 sequence reads: CSVLQGLSSYEQYF. The CDR3 DNA is TGCAGCGTCCTACAGGGACTTAGCTCCTACGAGCAGTACTTC.

This clonotype has a count of ten or more. DNA for the CDR3: TGTGCCAGCAGTGAACAGTGGAGTCCCGGGGAGCTGTTTTTT. As protein: CASSEQWSPGELFF. The chain uses TRBV6-1 and TRBJ2-2; D is unresolved. There are 14 residues in the CDR3. Germline lookup yields CDR1 MNHNS and CDR2 SASEGT. The V and J ends lost 2 bases and 6 bases respectively, with 10 bases between them.

The V gene is TRBV7-3, the J gene TRBJ1-6; TRBD1 is a possible D gene (5 bases). CDR1 SGHTA and CDR2 FQGTGA come from the germline V gene. V dropped 5 bases and J dropped 7 bases, with 15 bases sitting between them. The CDR3 length is 15 residues. CDR3 sequence reads: CASSRDSPGNSPLHF. The CDR3 region has the DNA TGTGCCAGCAGCCGTGACAGCCCTGGAAATTCACCCCTCCACTTT.

In regard to this clonotype: This may be a read error, as it is one base from a much larger clone. This chain joins TRBV6-1 and TRBJ1-1; TRBD1 might be the D (6 bases). V was clipped by 1 base and J by 5 bases, with 23 bases between them. Looked up from germline, CDR1 is MNHNS and CDR2 is SASEGT. The CDR3 spans 18 residues. The CDR3 DNA reads TGTGCCAGCAGTGAAGTCGGACAGAGGGTGCATAGTTGGACTGAAGCTTTCTTT. It codes for CASSEVGQRVHSWTEAFF.

The chain has TRBV11-3 and TRBJ2-2, with 7 bases that match TRBD2. The CDR3 totals 17 residues. Trimming removed 6 bases from V and 1 base from J; junction bases left unmatched: 11. Germline CDR1 SGHNT, CDR2 YENEEA. The CDR3 DNA is TGTGCCAGCAGTACCCGGGGAATAGCGGGGAACACCGGGGAGCTGTTTTTT. It encodes CASSTRGIAGNTGELFF.

In its sample, this clonotype was seen many times. V and J are TRBV6-4 and TRBJ2-2; D is unresolved. The CDR3 runs to 13 residues. With 4 bases removed from V and 2 bases from J, the gap between germline ends came to 5 bases. From germline, CDR1 is MRHNA and CDR2 SNTAGT. The CDR3 DNA reads TGTGCCAGCAGTGTTGACAACACCGGGGAGCTGTTTTTT. It encodes CASSVDNTGELFF.

The chain carries TRBV5-1 and TRBJ2-1; 9 bases are a match to TRBD1. The germline V gene encodes CDR1 SGHRS and CDR2 YFSETQ. The CDR3 has 16 amino acids. V lost 4 bases and J lost 7; bases outside the gene matches: 12. CDR3 sequence: CASSAIPGQGGNEQFF. The CDR3 DNA sequence: TGCGCCAGCAGCGCTATTCCGGGACAGGGAGGAAATGAGCAGTTCTTC.

Comment on this clonotype: A single base separates this from a much larger clone, so it may be a read error. This chain joins TRBV28 and TRBJ1-5, with D hard to call. The germline V gene has CDR1 MDHEN and CDR2 SYDVKM. The CDR3 has 15 residues. The CDR3 sequence: CASIRDTIGNQLQHF. The CDR3 coding sequence is TGTGCCAGCATCCGCGACACGATTGGCAATCAGCTCCAGCATTTT.

This clonotype was seen repeatedly, ten times or more. CDR3 in DNA: TGTGCCAGCAGTTTAGCCCTGGGAGGGGGCACTGAAGCTTTCTTT. Protein sequence: CASSLALGGGTEAFF. V usage is TRBV12-3 or TRBV12-4 and J usage is TRBJ1-1; TRBD1 might be the D (6 bases). The CDR3 loop spans 15 amino acids. Trimming took 0 bases from V and 4 from J, leaving 12 bases between them.

In this sample, this clonotype turned up a few times. The gene calls are TRBV10-3 and TRBJ2-3, with TRBD2 matching 8 bases. Losses at the gene ends were 9 bases for V and 6 bases for J; bases not matched to a gene: 11. The germline gives CDR1 ENHRY, CDR2 SYGVKD. This CDR3 contains 14 residues. In DNA form, the CDR3 reads TGTGCCATTTCGGGAGCGGGGGCTCGGGATACGCAGTATTTT. Protein: CAISGAGARDTQYF.

V is TRBV7-7 and J is TRBJ2-5, with no clear D. In germline, CDR1 is SSHAT, CDR2 FNYEAQ (reference sequence). The V and J ends lost 5 bases and 1 base respectively, with 14 bases between them. This CDR3 contains 15 residues. Written as DNA, the CDR3 is TGTGCCAGCAGCCAGGTCGTGGGCCCCCAAGAGACCCAGTACTTC. This translates into CASSQVVGPQETQYF.

This clonotype was seen a few times. CDR3 in amino acids: CASSSEALTGRMTEAFF. The CDR3 coding sequence is TGTGCCAGCAGCTCAGAAGCCCTCACAGGGCGGATGACTGAAGCTTTCTTT. The V gene is TRBV11-2, the J gene TRBJ1-1, with D possibly TRBD1 on 6 matching bases. Germline CDR1 is SGHAT and CDR2 is FQNNGV. This CDR3 is 17 amino acids long. V was clipped by 4 bases and J by 5 bases, with 23 bases between them.

In its sample, this clonotype was seen many times. V is TRBV2 and J is TRBJ1-2; possibly TRBD1 for D (6 bases). Germline CDR1 is SNHLY and CDR2 is FYNNEI. This CDR3 is 14 amino acids long. V dropped 4 bases and J dropped 5 bases, with 14 bases sitting between them. The DNA of the CDR3 is TGTGCCAGCAGTGGACAGGATGATGGGTATGGCTACACCTTC. Translating it yields CASSGQDDGYGYTF.

In this sample, this clonotype turned up once. This may arise from a read error, as a much more abundant clone is one base away. This rearrangement joins TRBV5-1 to TRBJ1-4; TRBD1 is a possible D gene (5 bases). This CDR3 comprises 13 residues. V was trimmed by 0 bases and J by 10 bases, leaving 10 bases between them. Per germline, CDR1 SGHRS and CDR2 YFSETQ. The CDR3 nucleotides read TGCGCCAGCAGCTTGGGGGGGAACCGAAAACTGTTTTTT. It yields the protein CASSLGGNRKLFF.

This clonotype was detected many times. V is TRBV6-2 or TRBV6-3 and J is TRBJ2-4; TRBD2 might be the D (5 bases). The CDR3 is made up of 12 amino acids. Trimming took off 2 bases at V and 8 bases at J, with 7 bases between the two ends. Germline V gene sequence: CDR1 MNHEY, CDR2 SVGEGT. CDR3 coding DNA: TGTGCCAGCAGTTACCCCGGGGACATTCAGTACTTC. Translation: CASSYPGDIQYF.

This clonotype was recorded many times. CDR3 nucleotide sequence: TGTGCCAGCAGTACGGGCCGCGAGCAGTACTTC. Translating gives CASSTGREQYF. The chain uses TRBV12-3 or TRBV12-4 and TRBJ2-7; D not certain. The CDR3 totals 11 residues. V lost 5 bases to trimming and J lost 6 bases, with 8 bases between them.

In its sample, this clonotype was seen many times. V usage is TRBV20-1 and J usage is TRBJ2-7, with D perhaps TRBD1 or TRBD2 (5 bases each). Deletions cut 2 bases from V and 7 bases from J, with 15 bases between. This CDR3 has 13 residues. Germline V gene lookup returns CDR1 DFQATT and CDR2 SNEGSKA (reference sequence). For the CDR3, the DNA is TGCAGTGCTAGAATCACTGGGACCTGGGAGCAGTACTTC. As protein: CSARITGTWEQYF.

This clonotype was counted ten times or more. The chain recombines TRBV29-1 with TRBJ1-1; 9 bases map to TRBD1. The germline V gene encodes CDR1 SQVTM and CDR2 ANQGSEA. The CDR3 contains 12 residues. With V trimmed by 4 bases and J by 12 bases, 9 bases remained unmatched. CDR3 nucleotides: TGCAGCGTTGGAGGACAGGGGATGTGGTCTTTCTTT. This codes for CSVGGQGMWSFF.

The gene calls are TRBV6-6 and TRBJ1-5, with no clear D. Germline CDR1 MNHNY, CDR2 SVGAGI (reference sequence). The V end lost 4 bases, the J end lost 11 bases, and 12 bases lay between the germline ends. CDR3 size: 12 residues. The CDR3 DNA is TGTGCCAGCAGTTCTCAACTAAGGGCCCAGCATTTT. It specifies CASSSQLRAQHF.

This clonotype appeared many times. DNA of the CDR3: TGTGCCAGCAGCCCAGGGACGGGGAATTCACCCCTCCACTTT. This sequence encodes CASSPGTGNSPLHF. J is TRBJ1-6 and V is TRBV12-3 or TRBV12-4, with D possibly TRBD1 on 5 matching bases. This CDR3 is 14 amino acids long. Trimming pared 6 bases from V and 7 bases from J, leaving 13 bases between.

V and J are TRBV7-9 and TRBJ2-3, with TRBD2 identical over 10 bases. V dropped 1 base and J dropped 3; count of bases not matched to a gene: 7. The germline CDR1 and CDR2 sequences are SEHNR and FQNEAQ (reference sequence). The CDR3 has 17 amino acids. The CDR3, as DNA: TGTGCCAGCAGCTTAGAGCTAGCGGGGGCGTGGACAGATACGCAGTATTTT. Amino acids: CASSLELAGAWTDTQYF.

In its sample, this clonotype was seen many times. J is TRBJ2-1 and V is TRBV12-3 or TRBV12-4; D may be TRBD2 (6 bases). The germline V and J ends were trimmed by 3 bases and 7 bases, with 10 bases remaining between them. The CDR3 has 13 amino acids. CDR3 amino acids: CASSFLASNEQFF. The CDR3 DNA follows: TGTGCCAGCAGTTTCCTAGCGTCGAATGAGCAGTTCTTC.

In its sample, this clonotype was seen many times. The chain couples TRBV5-1 to TRBJ2-3; perhaps D is TRBD1 or TRBD2 (5 bases each). The germline CDR1 and CDR2 sequences are SGHRS and YFSETQ. The CDR3 runs 13 residues. Trimming removed 4 bases at V and 0 bases at J, with 6 bases between. The CDR3, as DNA: TGCGCCAGCAGCCGGGACAGCACAGATACGCAGTATTTT. It translates to CASSRDSTDTQYF. The complete variable domain, with remaining parts taken from reference TRBV5-1 and TRBJ2-3, reads KAGVTQTPRYLIKTRGQQVTLSCSPISGHRSVSWYQQTPGQGLQFLFEYFSETQRNKGNFPGRFSGRQFSNSRSEMNVSTLELGDSALYLCASSRDSTDTQYFGPGTRLTVL.